The rows below give T cell receptor beta chains drawn from one sample of a study of CD8+CD57+ T cells in acquired aplastic anemia. MiXCR was run by TCRdb on the reads, yielding one entry per CDR3 protein. The sample comprises hundreds of thousands of distinct CDR3 sequences, 55% to 75% of which are singletons, and 4% rests with the top ten. The sequenced sample consisted of sorted CD4+, CD8+, or CD8+CD57+ T cells (not recorded which) from PBMCs. These receptors were obtained from a human donor in good health, serving as a control. Both conserved end residues are part of each CDR3. A D gene is named only where the DNA matches it firmly. Only part of the rows carry a size: once, few, many, or a class if the clone is expanded.

D gene	clone size	CDR3 length	V gene	J gene	CDR3 DNA	CDR3 protein
.	.	15	TRBV20-1	TRBJ2-3	TGCAGTGCTAGAGACTGGGAGACCCAGTCAGATACGCAGTATTTT	CSARDWETQSDTQYF
.	once	16	TRBV5-1	TRBJ2-5	TGCGCCAGCAGCTTGGGTGGGAGTTGGGGACAAGAGACCCAGTACTTC	CASSLGGSWGQETQYF
.	once	12	TRBV9	TRBJ2-7	TGTGCCAGCAGCAACGGGAGATACGAGCAGTACTTC	CASSNGRYEQYF
.	once	14	TRBV7-3	TRBJ1-5	TGTGCCACCTCAGGAGGGGAGGGGGAAGAGAAACAGCATTTT	CATSGGEGEEKQHF
.	many	13	TRBV6-5	TRBJ1-2	TGTGCCACGACTCAAAGGCAGGACCTTGGCTACACCTTC	CATTQRQDLGYTF
.	.	13	TRBV20-1	TRBJ2-5	TGCAGTGCTAGGGGGACAACCAAAGAGACCCAGTACTTC	CSARGTTKETQYF
.	.	14	TRBV5-1	TRBJ1-2	TGCGCCAGCAGCTTGGAGGGGAGAGGGGGAGGCTACACCTTC	CASSLEGRGGGYTF
.	many	14	TRBV29-1	TRBJ1-1	TGCAGCGTTGAACCGGGCGTTATGAACACTGAAGCTTTCTTT	CSVEPGVMNTEAFF
.	.	12	TRBV29-1	TRBJ2-1	TGCAGCGTTGAACCGTTGGCTGGTGAACAGTTCTTC	CSVEPLAGEQFF
.	once	13	TRBV5-1	TRBJ2-7	TGCGCCAGCAGCCCGGCGGCACCATCGGGGCAGTACTTC	CASSPAAPSGQYF
.	many	14	TRBV11-1	TRBJ2-7	TGTGCCAGCAGCGGGCAGGGGAAAACCTACGAGCAGTACTTC	CASSGQGKTYEQYF
.	.	12	TRBV7-3	TRBJ2-2	TGTGCCAGCAGCTTAGTTCCCGGGGCGCAGTTTTTT	CASSLVPGAQFF
.	.	15	TRBV7-2	TRBJ2-5	TGTGCCAGCAGCGTCGGGGTGGGGTACTCCGAGGCCCAGTACTTC	CASSVGVGYSEAQYF
.	.	14	TRBV2	TRBJ2-6	TGTGCCAGCACTGCAGGCTCTGGGGCCAACGTCCTGACTTTC	CASTAGSGANVLTF
.	.	12	TRBV20-1	TRBJ2-7	TGCAGTGCTAGGACAGGACTCGCGGGGCAGTACTTC	CSARTGLAGQYF
.	few	17	TRBV7-2	TRBJ2-3	TGTGCCAGCTCCCCGACCCTTTCTGGCTCAGGGACGGATACGCAGTATTTT	CASSPTLSGSGTDTQYF
.	once	16	TRBV19	TRBJ1-1	TGCGCCAGTAGTCCCTGGACAGTGCTAGGGAACACTGAAGCTTTCTTT	CASSPWTVLGNTEAFF
.	.	14	TRBV20-1	TRBJ1-2	TGCAGTGCTAGTATGCGGGTGGAGAGCTATGGCTACACCTTC	CSASMRVESYGYTF
TRBD1	many	14	TRBV7-9	TRBJ2-1	TGTGCCAGCAGCAGGAACACAGGGGGCAATGAGCAGTTCTTC	CASSRNTGGNEQFF
TRBD1	.	13	TRBV6-1	TRBJ1-5	TGTGCCAGCAGTGGAGGGTCGGGACAGCTCCAGCATTTT	CASSGGSGQLQHF
TRBD2	.	14	TRBV29-1	TRBJ2-7	TGCAGCGCGGTTGCCGGGGGGGCCCAAGAAGCGCAGTACTTC	CSAVAGGAQEAQYF
.	many	13	TRBV19	TRBJ2-3	TGTGCCAGTAGTAATTCTAAGACAGATACGCAGTATTTT	CASSNSKTDTQYF
.	.	13	TRBV3-1	TRBJ1-1	TGTGCCAGCAACCGGGGAGTGAACACTGGAGCTTTCTTT	CASNRGVNTGAFF
.	.	12	TRBV24-1	TRBJ1-2	TGTGCCACCAGTGATTTGATGCATGGCTACACCTTC	CATSDLMHGYTF
TRBD1	.	17	TRBV7-3	TRBJ2-7	TGTGCCAGCAGCTTACCAGTCCCGGGACAGGGGACGGGGGAGCAGTACTTC	CASSLPVPGQGTGEQYF
.	.	14	TRBV7-9	TRBJ2-3	TGTGCCAGCACGGGGAGGAGACCCAGTACTACGCGCCAGTTT	CASTGRRPSTTRQF
.	.	14	TRBV7-6	TRBJ1-4	TGTGCCAGCAGCTTACGACTAGCGGGGGGACGGGGGGGCTTT	CASSLRLAGGRGGF
.	.	14	TRBV7-8	TRBJ1-4	TGTGCCAGCAGCGTCCAGACAACTAATGAAAAACAGTTTTTT	CASSVQTTNEKQFF
TRBD1	few	14	TRBV6-1	TRBJ2-7	TGTGCCAGCAGTGACCGGGACAGGGCCTACGAGCAGTACTTC	CASSDRDRAYEQYF
.	.	15	TRBV7-2	TRBJ2-3	TGTGCCAGCAGCTTAGAGGGGGTGGCCGGGGAGCTGCAGTATTTT	CASSLEGVAGELQYF
.	.	15	TRBV25-1	TRBJ1-6	TGTGCCAGCAGTGAGCCCCAGGGCCAGCGTTCACCCCTCCACTTT	CASSEPQGQRSPLHF
TRBD2	.	16	TRBV2	TRBJ2-1	TGTGCCAGCAGCTTAGGCCAGGCCCGCGGGGGGGATGAGCAGTTCTTC	CASSLGQARGGDEQFF
.	.	14	TRBV2	TRBJ1-6	TGTGCCAGCAGTGACGCTGAGTACCAAGCACCCCTCCACTTT	CASSDAEYQAPLHF
.	.	12	TRBV6-1	TRBJ2-7	TGTGCCAGCAGTGAGACCCGGGTGAGAGAGTACTTC	CASSETRVREYF
TRBD1	.	11	TRBV20-1	TRBJ2-7	TGCAGTGCCAGAGACAGGGCGAGGTCTAACTTC	CSARDRARSNF
.	.	15	TRBV2	TRBJ2-1	TGTGCCAGCAGGAACAGGGGGGGGCCTTTCAATGAGCAGTTCTTC	CASRNRGGPFNEQFF
.	many	15	TRBV3-2	TRBJ2-7	TGTGCCAGCAGGGTAAGACAGGGGAGCTCCTACGAGCAGTACTTC	CASRVRQGSSYEQYF
.	.	12	TRBV12-3/TRBV12-4	TRBJ2-3	TGTGCCAGCAGTCCACAGGGAGATACGCAGTATTTT	CASSPQGDTQYF
.	.	14	TRBV5-1	TRBJ2-1	TGCGCCAGCAGATTGACTAGAGGCGCCAGTGAGCAGTTCTTC	CASRLTRGASEQFF
.	many	11	TRBV30	TRBJ1-2	TGTGCCTGGAGGAAAGGGAACGGCTACACCTTC	CAWRKGNGYTF
TRBD1	.	14	TRBV10-3	TRBJ1-5	TGTGCCACCAGTGATGGACAGGCACTTCAGCCCCAGCATTTT	CATSDGQALQPQHF
.	.	16	TRBV7-2	TRBJ2-6	TGCGCCAGCAGCCAAGAAAGGTCGCGGGGGGCCAACGTCCTGACTTTC	CASSQERSRGANVLTF
TRBD1	.	13	TRBV10-3	TRBJ1-2	TGTGCCACCGATCGGACAGGGGTCTATGGGCAGTCCTTC	CATDRTGVYGQSF
TRBD2	many	17	TRBV20-1	TRBJ2-1	TGCAGTGCTAGGGGACTAGCGGGCGGTATGTCCTACAATGAGCAGTTCTTC	CSARGLAGGMSYNEQFF
.	.	16	TRBV7-2	TRBJ2-2	TGTGCCAGCAGCCCCCGGTTAGGTTCGAACAACGGGTTGCTGTTTTTT	CASSPRLGSNNGLLFF
.	.	13	TRBV14	TRBJ2-3	TGTGCCAGCAGCGCCCGGACAACGGGTTTGCAGTATTTT	CASSARTTGLQYF
TRBD1	many	15	TRBV5-8	TRBJ2-5	TGTGCCAGCAGCGGTGACAGGGCCCTCCAAGAGACCCAGTACTTC	CASSGDRALQETQYF
.	once	13	TRBV6-4	TRBJ1-5	TGTGCCAGCTCCGATGGGGTAAACCAGCCCCAGCATTTT	CASSDGVNQPQHF
.	.	15	TRBV2	TRBJ2-7	TGTGCCAGCAGATTTATAACCGGGGGACCAGACGCGCAGTACTTC	CASRFITGGPDAQYF
.	.	13	TRBV20-1	TRBJ1-2	TGCAGTGCGGTGAAGGGGGGTGACTATGGCTACACCTTC	CSAVKGGDYGYTF
.	.	17	TRBV4-1	TRBJ1-5	TGCGCCAGCAGCAGTCGGGAGGGGCGCGATAGCAATCAGCCCCAGCATTTT	CASSSREGRDSNQPQHF
.	.	13	TRBV12-3/TRBV12-4	TRBJ1-6	TGCGCCAGCAGTCTACAACTAAATTCACCCCTCCACTTT	CASSLQLNSPLHF
.	.	15	TRBV7-2	TRBJ1-2	TGTGCCAGCAGCCTGAGAGTAGGTAATTCACCCCGCTACACCTTC	CASSLRVGNSPRYTF
TRBD2	many	15	TRBV11-2	TRBJ2-7	TGTGCCAGCACCTCAGGGCTAGCGGGAAAATACGAGCAGTACTTC	CASTSGLAGKYEQYF
.	.	12	TRBV10-3	TRBJ1-1	TGTGCCATCAGTGAGATAGGTAGAGAAGCTTTCTTT	CAISEIGREAFF
.	.	17	TRBV11-2	TRBJ1-2	TGTGCCAGCAGCCTCGAGGGGAGGACAGATTTCCACTATGGCTACACCTTC	CASSLEGRTDFHYGYTF
.	.	14	TRBV5-8	TRBJ1-6	TGCGCCAGCAGTCCAAACGGTTTCGGTGGTACCCTCCACTTT	CASSPNGFGGTLHF
.	.	14	TRBV7-9	TRBJ1-6	TGTGCCAGCAGCTTATACCAGGATGATCCGCCTCTTCACTTT	CASSLYQDDPPLHF